Following are 17 T cell receptor beta chains from one sample sequenced in a study of T cells expressing NK-cell markers. TCRdb reworked the 5' RACE reads into one entry per CDR3 protein, no DNA. This sample's table has about 440,000 distinct CDR3 sequences. The sample was blood T cells: a sorted CD56 or NKG2C T cell subset, CD4+ or CD8+ T cells, or bulk PBMC T cells (not recorded which). The receptors shown here come from a woman aged 18 to 75 in good health.

The J gene is TRBJ2-3, the V gene TRBV7-8; TCRdb designates TRBD2, a call that cannot be tested without DNA. This CDR3 is built from 16 residues. Germline V lookup: CDR1 SGHVS, CDR2 FQNEAQ. The CDR3 sequence: CASSPKTGLAVDTQYF.

The J gene is TRBJ2-3, the V gene TRBV12-3 or TRBV12-4; checking the TCRdb D call of TRBD1 is not possible without DNA. The CDR3 is made up of 14 amino acids. CDR3 sequence: CASISGGSTDTQYF.

V gene TRBV9 combines with J gene TRBJ1-2; checking the TCRdb D call of TRBD1 is not possible without DNA. This CDR3 is built from 14 residues. From germline, CDR1 is SGDLS and CDR2 YYNGEE. The CDR3 spells CASSTRTGAYGYTF. The full variable domain, its missing parts supplied by reference TRBV9 and TRBJ1-2, is DSGVTQTPKHLITATGQRVTLRCSPRSGDLSVYWYQQSLDQGLQFLIQYYNGEERAKGNILERFSAQQFPDLHSELNLSSLELGDSALYFCASSTRTGAYGYTFGSGTRLTVV.

J is TRBJ1-2 and V is TRBV12-3 or TRBV12-4. The CDR3 spans 14 residues. The CDR3 sequence is CASSPSARNYGYTF.

V usage is TRBV27 and J usage is TRBJ2-3. Germline V gives CDR1 MNHEY, CDR2 SMNVEV (reference sequence). The CDR3 sequence is 12 residues long. CDR3 amino acids: CASWARWDTQYF.

V usage is TRBV27 and J usage is TRBJ1-2. The CDR3 has 16 residues. The germline CDR1 and CDR2 sequences are MNHEY and SMNVEV (reference sequence). The CDR3 spells CASSLARFELLEGYTF.

The rearrangement uses TRBV7-3 and TRBJ2-3; there is no DNA to check the TCRdb D call of TRBD2. Germline values: CDR1 SGHTA, CDR2 FQGTGA. The CDR3 covers 18 residues. The CDR3 loop reads CASSQTSGYTSSTDTQYF.

The chain combines TRBV4-1 with TRBJ1-2. CDR3 size: 16 residues. Germline lookup yields CDR1 MGHRA and CDR2 YSYEKL. CDR3 in amino acids: CASSRLVLTGGYGYTF.

This chain connects TRBV28 to TRBJ2-3; the TRBD2 assignment by TCRdb is unverifiable without DNA. Germline CDR1 is MDHEN and CDR2 is SYDVKM. The CDR3 has 15 residues. This CDR3 is CASSQGGLSTDTQYF.

The chain is built from TRBV28 and TRBJ1-5; with no DNA, the TCRdb D assignment of TRBD1 cannot be verified. The CDR3 is 14 amino acids. Germline V lookup: CDR1 MDHEN, CDR2 SYDVKM. CDR3 sequence: CASSLGLESQPQHF. The full variable domain, its missing parts supplied by reference TRBV28 and TRBJ1-5, is DVKVTQSSRYLVKRTGEKVFLECVQDMDHENMFWYRQDPGLGLRLIYFSYDVKMKEKGDIPEGYSVSREKKERFSLILESASTNQTSMYLCASSLGLESQPQHFGDGTRLSIL.

The chain combines TRBV12-3 or TRBV12-4 with TRBJ2-2. The CDR3 consists of 14 residues. The CDR3 sequence is CASSLETHTGELFF.

The V and J genes are TRBV25-1 and TRBJ2-2; TCRdb picks TRBD2, but there is no DNA to check that call. Per the germline V gene, CDR1 is MGHDK and CDR2 is SYGVNS. The CDR3 is 16 amino acids. This chain's CDR3 is CASSEEGPRNTGELFF.

J is TRBJ1-4 and V is TRBV4-3; the D gene TCRdb calls, TRBD1, cannot be checked with no DNA. This CDR3 has 16 amino acids. Germline loops: CDR1 LGHNA, CDR2 YSLEER. This CDR3 is CASSQDGGGSNEKLFF.

The rearrangement uses TRBV14 and TRBJ2-1; the D call of TRBD2 rests on TCRdb alone, since no DNA is present to check it. The CDR3 is 16 amino acids. Germline V CDR1 and CDR2: SGHDN, FVKESK. The CDR3 sequence is CASSQPLAGSYNEQFF.

V and J are TRBV5-1 and TRBJ1-1. Germline CDR1 SGHRS, CDR2 YFSETQ. This CDR3 has 17 residues. The CDR3 region is CASRRTNGGGGFTEAFF.

V usage is TRBV7-9 and J usage is TRBJ2-7; lacking DNA, the TRBD1 call made by TCRdb goes unchecked. This CDR3 is 14 amino acids long. Germline CDR1 reads SEHNR; CDR2 reads FQNEAQ (reference sequence). Here the CDR3 reads CASSPITWGGEQYF.

The chain joins TRBV19 to TRBJ1-1. Per germline, CDR1 LNHDA and CDR2 SQIVND (reference sequence). CDR3 size: 13 residues. The CDR3 loop is CASSIYGNTEAFF.